This T cell receptor (beta chain) was retrieved from a study of tumor-infiltrating lymphocytes in primary liver carcinoma. Turning to this clonotype: One base away lies a much larger clone, so this may be a sequencing read error.

TCR beta cDNA came from roughly 450 ng total RNA, primed with a constant-region primer. Three-round nested multiplex PCR performed with slightly modified ARM-PCR produced the TCR beta libraries. Each of the first two PCR rounds ran nine to ten cycles with TRBV1-TRBV30 forward and C-beta reverse primers. TCRdb reprocessed the multiplex PCR reads with MiXCR, giving one entry per CDR3 protein. The table records a few hundred thousand distinct CDR3 sequences, 50% to 75% of them present only once. This CDR3 comprises 15 residues. Germline CDR1 LGHNT, CDR2 FRNRAP. The source of the blood RNA was unsorted whole blood, and germline DNA was extracted as well. Patients in the cohort were treatment-naive and living with chronic HBV infection.

The chain has TRBV12-5 and TRBJ2-7; tentatively, D is TRBD1 (6 bases). This receptor was identified in a woman under 40 with primary liver carcinoma and hepatitis B virus infection. Sequencing used peripheral blood. CDR3 sequence reads: CVSGLSQGTTYEQYF. CDR3 in DNA: TGTGTTAGTGGTTTGAGTCAGGGGACAACCTACGAGCAGTACTTC.